The sequence of this TCR beta chain was determined in a study of synovial regulatory T cells in juvenile arthritis. Findings of the study overall: CDR3 overlap with synovial Tregs was higher for iaTregs than other blood Tregs. TCR diversity was lower in inflammation-associated blood Treg cells than in other blood Treg cells.

With regard to this clone: Its specificity is not known.

CDR1 is MNHEY, CDR2 SMNVEV, per germline (reference sequence). The CDR3 sequence is 15 residues long. No coding sequence is recorded. Profiled with immunoSEQ multiplex PCR; TCRdb holds only in-frame clones, not every one. The sample has 7,000 to 8,000 clones, and its top ten clones hold around 1.7%. The clonotype comes from a donor under 30 with juvenile idiopathic arthritis. The rearrangement uses TRBV27 and TRBJ1-1; TCRdb indicates TRBD1, and absent DNA this call remains unverified. Sequenced material: Treg cells from blood. This sample's subset: remaining (HLA-DR-negative) circulating blood Treg cells. CDR3 protein: CASSPGQVRNTEAFF.